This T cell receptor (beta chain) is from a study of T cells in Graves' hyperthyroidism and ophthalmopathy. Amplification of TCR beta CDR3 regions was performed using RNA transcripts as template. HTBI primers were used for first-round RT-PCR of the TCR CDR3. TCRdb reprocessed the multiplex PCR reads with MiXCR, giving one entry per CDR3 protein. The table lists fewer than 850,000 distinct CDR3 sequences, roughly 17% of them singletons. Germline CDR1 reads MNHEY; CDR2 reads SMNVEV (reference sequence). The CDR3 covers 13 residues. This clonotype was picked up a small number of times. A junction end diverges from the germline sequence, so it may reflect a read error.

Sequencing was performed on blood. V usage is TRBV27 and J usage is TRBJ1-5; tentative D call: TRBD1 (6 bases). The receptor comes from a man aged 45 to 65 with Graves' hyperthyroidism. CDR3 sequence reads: CASSYQGNPPQHF. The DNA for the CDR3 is TGTGCCAGCAGTTATCAGGGGAATCCGCCCCAGCATTTT.